Following are 27 T cell receptor beta chains from one sample sequenced in a study of T cell repertoires in cytomegalovirus infection. These TCRs' antigens remain unknown. TCRdb redid the calling of the reads with MiXCR, one entry per CDR3 protein. The top ten hold roughly 12% of the sample, which has some 900,000 distinct CDR3 sequences, around a third seen once. The input for sequencing was cultured CD8+ T cells from PBMCs, taken from culture after CMV antigen stimulation. These receptor sequences come from a human donor in good health (CMV status not recorded). Some clones in this sample may be carry-over from other donors' samples.

This clonotype was detected many times. The chain is built from TRBV7-2 and TRBJ2-1; TRBD1 matches at 9 bases. Germline V CDR1 and CDR2: SGHTA, FQGNSA. V was clipped by 2 bases and J by 0 bases; unmatched bases: 8. This CDR3 has 18 amino acids. In nucleotides, the CDR3 is TGTGCCAGCAGCTTACCCCCGGGACAGGGATACTCCTACAATGAGCAGTTCTTC. This gives the protein CASSLPPGQGYSYNEQFF.

This chain uses TRBV29-1 with TRBJ2-1; 10 bases line up with TRBD1. Germline CDR1 reads SQVTM; CDR2 reads ANQGSEA. CDR3 size: 15 residues. Trimming removed 6 bases from V and 4 bases from J; junction bases left unmatched: 9. CDR3 loop: CSVLIGQGVYNEQFF. The CDR3 DNA reads as TGCAGCGTGTTAATCGGACAGGGGGTTTACAATGAGCAGTTCTTC.

This clonotype was seen once. The CDR3 reads CSARLPGTGDYNEQFF. The CDR3 DNA is TGCAGTGCTAGATTACCCGGGACAGGGGATTACAATGAGCAGTTCTTC. The V and J genes are TRBV20-1 and TRBJ2-1; 10 nucleotides agree with TRBD1. J gave up 4 bases and V 2 bases, and 8 bases lay outside the gene matches. The CDR3 runs 16 residues. The V gene's germline CDR1 is DFQATT and CDR2 SNEGSKA (reference sequence).

This clonotype came up a few times. The chain uses TRBV6-5 and TRBJ2-5; D is possibly TRBD1 (6 bases). CDR1 and CDR2 from the germline V gene are MNHEY and SVGAGI. This CDR3 is 15 amino acids long. Trimming shortened V by 7 bases and J by 0 bases, and 15 bases separated the two germline ends. The DNA for the CDR3 is TGTGCCAGCAACTCTTTCCGGGACAACCAAGAGACCCAGTACTTC. Encoded protein: CASNSFRDNQETQYF.

Details on this clonotype: A single base separates this from a much larger clone, so it may be a read error. The chain is built from TRBV28 and TRBJ1-2; D is unresolved. Germline V lookup: CDR1 MDHEN, CDR2 SYDVKM. This CDR3 spans 11 amino acids. CDR3 amino acids: CTSSLRSHPTF. CDR3 DNA sequence: TGTACCAGCAGCCTCCGGTCACACCCCACCTTC.

This clonotype was counted a few times. The chain carries TRBV10-2 and TRBJ2-5; possible D gene TRBD2, 5 bases. The CDR3 extends over 14 amino acids. Germline lookup yields CDR1 WSHSY and CDR2 SAAADI. Trimming left V 0 bases short and J 1 base short, with 6 bases between. The CDR3 sequence is CASSESRVQETQYF. The CDR3 DNA reads TGCGCCAGCAGTGAGTCGAGGGTCCAAGAGACCCAGTACTTC.

This clonotype was counted only a few times. The chain uses TRBV28 and TRBJ2-3; D gene uncertain. Germline V gives CDR1 MDHEN, CDR2 SYDVKM. The CDR3 has 16 amino acids. V was clipped by 3 bases and J by 1 base, with 14 bases between them. CDR3 region: CASSFLPVSGTDTQYF. CDR3 bases: TGTGCCAGCAGTTTTCTCCCTGTATCGGGCACAGATACGCAGTATTTT.

V gene TRBV7-3 combines with J gene TRBJ2-3; D is unclear. This CDR3 is 12 amino acids long. The V gene lost 5 bases and the J gene lost 6 bases, with 9 bases spanning the gap. The germline V gene encodes CDR1 SGHTA and CDR2 FQGTGA. This CDR3 reads CASSDGGDTQYF. The DNA for the CDR3 is TGTGCCAGCAGCGACGGTGGGGATACGCAGTATTTT. Looking up the rest from reference TRBV7-3 and TRBJ2-3 gives the full variable domain: GAGVSQTPSNKVTEKGKYVELRCDPISGHTALYWYRQSLGQGPEFLIYFQGTGAADDSGLPNDRFFAVRPEGSVSTLKIQRTERGDSAVYLCASSDGGDTQYFGPGTRLTVL.

This clonotype has only a few counts. This chain connects TRBV12-3 or TRBV12-4 to TRBJ2-5; TRBD2 matches 8 bases. This CDR3 is built from 14 residues. J lost 7 bases, V lost 3 bases, and 7 bases had no gene match. The CDR3 loop is CASSLVSGDGTQYF. CDR3 DNA: TGTGCCAGCAGTTTGGTTAGCGGGGATGGGACCCAGTACTTC.

The sample holds many counts of this clonotype. V and J are TRBV7-6 and TRBJ2-7; 11 nucleotides align to TRBD1. This CDR3 contains 15 residues. J lost 3 bases, V lost 4 bases, and 5 bases had no gene match. Per germline, CDR1 SGHVS and CDR2 FNYEAQ. CDR3 amino acids: CASSSPGTGGYEQYF. The CDR3 coding sequence is TGTGCCAGCAGCTCGCCCGGGACAGGGGGCTACGAGCAGTACTTC.

This clonotype was counted a single time. V and J are TRBV6-2 or TRBV6-3 and TRBJ1-5; D is possibly TRBD1 (6 bases). Germline assignment: CDR1 MNHEY and CDR2 SVGEGT. There are 12 residues in the CDR3. Trimming stripped 5 bases from V and 9 bases from J, with 11 bases between. The CDR3 protein is CASSHADRPQHF. The CDR3 coding sequence is TGTGCCAGCAGTCACGCGGACAGGCCCCAGCATTTT.

This clonotype turned up a few times. The CDR3 loop is CASSEGFQNEQFF. In DNA form, the CDR3 reads TGTGCCTCCTCGGAGGGATTTCAAAATGAGCAGTTCTTC. The rearrangement joins TRBV10-3 to TRBJ2-1; D possibly corresponds to TRBD2 (6 bases). V was clipped by 11 bases and J by 7 bases, with 18 bases between them. The CDR3 extends over 13 amino acids. The V gene's germline CDR1 is ENHRY and CDR2 SYGVKD.

This clonotype showed up just a few times. CDR3 region: CASSLIRGVGTDTQYF. The CDR3 nucleotides are TGTGCCAGCAGCTTAATTCGCGGGGTTGGGACAGATACGCAGTATTTT. The rearrangement joins TRBV7-9 to TRBJ2-3, with D perhaps TRBD2 (6 bases). The CDR3 is 16 residues long. V lost 2 bases to trimming and J lost 3 bases, with 15 bases between them. Germline loops: CDR1 SEHNR, CDR2 FQNEAQ (reference sequence).

CDR3 sequence: CAGNLHCLGHRYEQYV. In DNA form, the CDR3 reads TGTGCCGGTAACCTTCATTGTCTGGGTCATCGGTACGAGCAGTACGTC. J is TRBJ2-7 and V is TRBV7-2, with unresolved D. Germline CDR1 and CDR2: SGHTA and FQGNSA. With 11 bases removed from V and 4 bases from J, the gap between germline ends came to 27 bases. The CDR3 extends over 16 amino acids.

The V and J genes are TRBV2 and TRBJ1-1; D is undetermined. CDR1 SNHLY and CDR2 FYNNEI come from the germline V gene. The CDR3 runs to 14 residues. Trimming left V 3 bases short and J 7 bases short, with 15 bases between. CDR3 nucleotides: TGTGCCAGCAGTGACGGACTTTCTTTGGGTGAAGCTTTCTTT. Translating it yields CASSDGLSLGEAFF.

The chain links TRBV2 to TRBJ1-5; 11 positions agree with TRBD1. The germline CDR1 and CDR2 sequences are SNHLY and FYNNEI. The CDR3 contains 16 residues. The J segment lost 4 bases and the V segment lost 1 base, leaving 3 bases of the junction unmatched. CDR3 DNA: TGTGCCAGCAGTGAAGGGACAGGGGGCTGGAATCAGCCCCAGCATTTT. It yields the protein CASSEGTGGWNQPQHF.

This clonotype was counted between two and nine times. The V call is TRBV7-6, the J call TRBJ2-3, with 9 bases fitting TRBD1. V was clipped by 4 bases and J by 5 bases; unmatched bases: 7. The germline CDR1 and CDR2 sequences are SGHVS and FNYEAQ. The CDR3 consists of 15 residues. The CDR3 loop reads CASSSYGTGLDTQYF. DNA for the CDR3: TGTGCCAGCAGCTCATATGGGACAGGGCTAGATACGCAGTATTTT.

This clonotype came up a few times. The chain joins TRBV27 to TRBJ2-5; D unclear. V shed 8 bases and J shed 0 bases, with 19 bases lying between them. This CDR3 is 16 amino acids long. The germline CDR1 and CDR2 sequences are MNHEY and SMNVEV (reference sequence). The CDR3 coding sequence is TGTGCCAGCCGAACCTGGCCTTCAGGTCACCAAGAGACCCAGTACTTC. It codes for CASRTWPSGHQETQYF.

This sequence joins TRBV12-5 and TRBJ2-5; a weak D match, TRBD1 (7 bases). The CDR3 runs to 16 residues. Germline V gene sequence: CDR1 LGHNT, CDR2 FRNRAP. With 4 bases removed from V and 5 bases from J, the gap between germline ends came to 20 bases. The CDR3 DNA follows: TGTGCTAGTGGTTCGGGGGATCTGACAGGGAGGGAGACCCAGTACTTC. Amino acid sequence: CASGSGDLTGRETQYF.

Only a few counts were recorded for this clonotype. In DNA, the CDR3 is TGCGCCAGCAGCCTCCTCACTAGCGGGGCCCGCTACGAGCAGTACTTC. Amino acid sequence: CASSLLTSGARYEQYF. This chain joins TRBV4-1 and TRBJ2-7; TRBD2 agrees at 10 bases. The CDR3 sequence is 16 residues long. The V gene end was trimmed by 4 bases and the J gene end by 3 bases; junction bases not matched to a gene: 9. CDR1 and CDR2 (germline): MGHRA, YSYEKL.

V gene TRBV7-9 combines with J gene TRBJ2-4; D could derive from TRBD1 or TRBD2 (5 bases each). The CDR3 extends over 15 amino acids. Germline V lookup: CDR1 SEHNR, CDR2 FQNEAQ (reference sequence). V dropped 4 bases and J dropped 6 bases, with 16 bases sitting between them. The CDR3 reads CASSSPSRAGNIQYF. The CDR3 DNA follows: TGTGCCAGCAGCTCCCCGAGCAGGGCGGGAAACATTCAGTACTTC.

This clonotype occurred once. The chain recombines TRBV7-4 with TRBJ2-7, with a weak D call TRBD1 (6 bases). The CDR3 loop spans 16 amino acids. Germline V gives CDR1 SGHVT, CDR2 SQSDAQ. Trimming pared 7 bases from V and 2 bases from J, leaving 21 bases between. This CDR3 is CASNSNRDVLAYEQYF. Written as DNA, the CDR3 is TGTGCCAGCAACAGTAACAGGGACGTACTGGCCTACGAGCAGTACTTC.

Details on this clonotype: This sequence may be a read error, since a much larger clone differs from it by one base. This chain connects TRBV7-8 to TRBJ1-5; D is undetermined. Germline CDR1 reads SGHVS; CDR2 reads FQNEAQ. CDR3 length: 16 amino acids. CDR3 nucleotide sequence: TGTGTCAGCAGCTTAATTCCCGGATATAGCAATCAGCCCCAGCATTTT. Protein product: CVSSLIPGYSNQPQHF.

The rearrangement joins TRBV6-5 to TRBJ2-5, with 8 bases that match TRBD2. The CDR3 extends over 14 amino acids. Trimming at V came to 6 bases and at J to 1 base, leaving 4 bases not matched to a gene. The germline V gene encodes CDR1 MNHEY and CDR2 SVGAGI. Here the CDR3 DNA reads TGTGCCAGCAGAAAAAGCGGGGGCCAAGAGACCCAGTACTTC. This codes for CASRKSGGQETQYF.

The rearrangement uses TRBV6-5 and TRBJ2-5; D is possibly TRBD1 or TRBD2 (5 bases each). This CDR3 spans 16 amino acids. Trimming pared 1 base from V and 2 bases from J, leaving 14 bases between. Germline V lookup: CDR1 MNHEY, CDR2 SVGAGI. CDR3 sequence (DNA): TGTGCCAGCAGTTACTTGGCACGAGGGGATCAAGAGACCCAGTACTTC. Translated, it gives CASSYLARGDQETQYF.

V usage is TRBV5-6 and J usage is TRBJ2-3; D gene ambiguous. Trimming pared 0 bases from V and 2 bases from J, leaving 16 bases between. CDR3 length: 17 amino acids. Germline CDR1 and CDR2: SGHDT and YYEEEE. CDR3 nucleotide sequence: TGTGCCAGCAGCTTGGGAGTAGCACTACCCATCACAGATACGCAGTATTTT. Translated, it gives CASSLGVALPITDTQYF.

This clonotype was counted ten times or more. The chain employs TRBV7-8 and TRBJ2-6, with no clear D. The ends were cut back, 1 base at V and 0 bases at J, with 10 bases in the middle. CDR3 length: 17 residues. Germline CDR1 SGHVS, CDR2 FQNEAQ. CDR3 bases: TGTGCCAGCAGCTTAGGGCAGTCCCTCTCTGGGGCCAACGTCCTGACTTTC. Translated: CASSLGQSLSGANVLTF. Looking up the rest from reference TRBV7-8 and TRBJ2-6 gives the full variable domain: GAGVSQSPRYKVAKRGQDVALRCDPISGHVSLFWYQQALGQGPEFLTYFQNEAQLDKSGLPSDRFFAERPEGSVSTLKIQRTQQEDSAVYLCASSLGQSLSGANVLTFGAGSRLTVL.